The entry below gives a single T cell receptor beta chain sequence along with its context. Its antigen remains unidentified. This sample is drawn from a study of blood T cells in healthy people across ages. Per sample, a minimum of 6.5 million PBMCs were isolated. Alongside a J-beta primer mix, a sample-barcoded 5' primer served in a second PCR lasting about 7 to 11 cycles. MiXCR, run by TCRdb on the 5' RACE reads, gives a single entry per CDR3 protein. The sample yields about 680,000 distinct CDR3 sequences, approximately 49% seen once. Germline V gives CDR1 ENHRY, CDR2 SYGVKD. The CDR3 extends over 13 amino acids. With V trimmed by 3 bases and J by 7 bases, 4 bases remained unmatched. Study conclusions and caveats: Without sorted subsets, naive and antigen-experienced compartments could not be conclusively compared.

Sequencing input: blood. The TCR comes from a woman in her fifties or sixties in good health. This rearrangement joins TRBV10-3 to TRBJ1-1, with TRBD1 matching over 8 bases. DNA of the CDR3: TGTGCCATCAGTGATACGGACAGGGATGAAGCTTTCTTT. The encoded protein is CAISDTDRDEAFF.